The 14 T cell receptor beta chains below come from one sample, sequenced in a study of blood T cells in healthy people across ages. A J-beta primer mix and a sample-barcoded 5' primer were used in a second PCR of roughly 6 to 11 cycles. TCRdb ran MiXCR on the 5' RACE reads and lists one entry per CDR3 protein. The sample contains roughly 930,000 distinct CDR3 sequences, about 48% of which appear only once. The sample taken for sequencing was blood. All receptors derive from a man aged 25-45 years in good health.

The V and J genes are TRBV20-1 and TRBJ2-5; D is uncertain. TRBJ2-7 explains the end of the DNA better; the J call may be wrong. Per germline, CDR1 DFQATT and CDR2 SNEGSKA (reference sequence). This CDR3 region has 13 residues. The CDR3 reads CSARDQRSYEQYF. The DNA for the CDR3 is TGCAGTGCTAGAGATCAAAGGAGCTACGAGCAGTACTTC.

The gene calls are TRBV3-1 and TRBJ2-4; TRBD2 matches at 7 bases. The CDR3 runs to 14 residues. The germline gives CDR1 LGHDT, CDR2 YNNKEL (reference sequence). J gave up 7 bases and V 3 bases, and 6 bases lay outside the gene matches. The CDR3 region has the DNA TGTGCCAGCAGCCACGGGACTATTAGGAACATTCAGTACTTC. Translation: CASSHGTIRNIQYF. Full variable domain (remainder filled in from reference TRBV3-1 and TRBJ2-4): DTAVSQTPKYLVTQMGNDKSIKCEQNLGHDTMYWYKQDSKKFLKIMFSYNNKELIINETVPNRFSPKSPDKAHLNLHINSLELGDSAVYFCASSHGTIRNIQYFGAGTRLSVL.

Concerning this clonotype: Germline is not matched at one junction end, which may reflect a read error. The V call is TRBV6-6, the J call TRBJ2-7, with 9 nucleotides matching TRBD2. The CDR3 has 15 residues. From germline, CDR1 is MNHNY and CDR2 SVGAGI (reference sequence). The CDR3 coding sequence is TGTGTCAGCAGTTACTCCCTAGCGGGGTCCTACGAGCAGTACTTC. Its translation is CVSSYSLAGSYEQYF.

This clonotype has ten or more counts. V and J are TRBV6-2 or TRBV6-3 and TRBJ2-6; D remains unclear. Germline CDR1 is MNHEY and CDR2 is SVGEGT. Trimming took off 5 bases at V and 0 bases at J, with 5 bases between the two ends. The CDR3 is made up of 14 amino acids. DNA of the CDR3: TGTGCCAGCAGTCTGATCTCTGGGGCCAACGTCCTGACTTTC. This translates into CASSLISGANVLTF.

This chain connects TRBV20-1 to TRBJ1-5; no reliable D call. Trimming took 0 bases from V and 6 from J, leaving 9 bases between them. From germline, CDR1 is DFQATT and CDR2 SNEGSKA (reference sequence). The CDR3 is 13 amino acids. The CDR3 here is CSARDLSGQPQHF. In DNA, the CDR3 is TGCAGTGCTAGAGATTTGAGCGGTCAGCCCCAGCATTTT.

This rearrangement joins TRBV12-3 or TRBV12-4 to TRBJ2-2; tentatively, D is TRBD2 (5 bases). The V gene lost 5 bases and the J gene lost 2 bases, with 9 bases spanning the gap. CDR3 length: 14 amino acids. DNA for the CDR3: TGTGCCAGCAGTCCCGGGATCAACACCGGGGAGCTGTTTTTT. Protein: CASSPGINTGELFF.

The chain couples TRBV29-1 to TRBJ2-3; D call uncertain. Germline values: CDR1 SQVTM, CDR2 ANQGSEA. This CDR3 spans 14 amino acids. V was pared by 5 bases and J by 0 bases, with 12 bases between. CDR3: CSVCSYCSTDTQYF. The CDR3 DNA reads TGCAGCGTTTGCTCTTACTGTAGCACAGATACGCAGTATTTT.

This clonotype was detected a few times. J is TRBJ2-1 and V is TRBV6-5, with a possible D match to TRBD1 (6 bases). CDR3 length equals 14 residues. The germline CDR1 and CDR2 sequences are MNHEY and SVGAGI. Trimming left V 5 bases short and J 4 bases short, with 12 bases between. The CDR3 region is CASSRAGDYNEQFF. CDR3 nucleotide sequence: TGTGCCAGCAGTCGGGCAGGGGATTACAATGAGCAGTTCTTC.

V and J are TRBV6-5 and TRBJ2-4; possibly TRBD1 or TRBD2 for D (5 bases each). The J call is in doubt because the DNA end fits TRBJ2-7 better. CDR3 length: 15 residues. Germline lookup yields CDR1 MNHEY and CDR2 SVGAGI. This CDR3 is CASRNYRDGSYEQYF. CDR3 in DNA: TGTGCCAGCAGAAACTACCGGGACGGTTCCTACGAGCAGTACTTC.

Worth noting for this clonotype: The junction shows a germline mismatch at one end, possibly a read error. The chain joins TRBV3-1 to TRBJ1-1, with D perhaps TRBD1 (6 bases). The V gene's germline CDR1 is LGHDT and CDR2 YNNKEL (reference sequence). CDR3 length: 12 amino acids. CDR3 region: CASTTGNSEAFF. DNA for the CDR3: TGTGCCAGCACTACAGGGAACTCTGAAGCTTTCTTT.

This clonotype was seen just once. The CDR3 sequence is CSARQDRGKETQYF. The DNA for the CDR3 is TGCAGTGCTAGACAGGACAGGGGGAAAGAGACCCAGTACTTC. J is TRBJ2-7 and V is TRBV20-1, with 10 positions matching TRBD1. The end of the DNA aligns better with TRBJ2-5, so the J call may be wrong. Germline V lookup: CDR1 DFQATT, CDR2 SNEGSKA (reference sequence). The CDR3 runs 14 residues.

V is TRBV6-7 and J is TRBJ2-4, with D possibly TRBD1 on 6 matching bases. TRBV6-7 is an ORF, with its function uncertain. The CDR3 consists of 15 residues. Trimming stripped 7 bases from V and 1 base from J, with 14 bases between. The CDR3: CASTAGDSAKNIQYF. CDR3 coding DNA: TGTGCCAGCACCGCAGGGGATTCGGCCAAAAACATTCAGTACTTC.

This clonotype was counted at least ten times. The V call is TRBV4-1, the J call TRBJ1-5; D is undetermined. CDR3 length: 13 amino acids. Germline V gene sequence: CDR1 MGHRA, CDR2 YSYEKL. V shed 0 bases and J shed 2 bases, with 2 bases lying between them. CDR3 in amino acids: CASSQDRNQPQHF. CDR3 DNA sequence: TGCGCCAGCAGCCAAGATCGCAATCAGCCCCAGCATTTT.

This clonotype was detected once. This chain joins TRBV29-1 and TRBJ2-7, with 8 positions matching TRBD1. The trim removed 7 bases at V and 3 bases at J, leaving 11 bases unmatched. CDR1 SQVTM and CDR2 ANQGSEA come from the germline V gene. The CDR3 has 14 residues. CDR3 region: CSANRDRTIYEQYF. DNA of the CDR3: TGCAGCGCCAACCGGGACAGGACCATCTACGAGCAGTACTTC.